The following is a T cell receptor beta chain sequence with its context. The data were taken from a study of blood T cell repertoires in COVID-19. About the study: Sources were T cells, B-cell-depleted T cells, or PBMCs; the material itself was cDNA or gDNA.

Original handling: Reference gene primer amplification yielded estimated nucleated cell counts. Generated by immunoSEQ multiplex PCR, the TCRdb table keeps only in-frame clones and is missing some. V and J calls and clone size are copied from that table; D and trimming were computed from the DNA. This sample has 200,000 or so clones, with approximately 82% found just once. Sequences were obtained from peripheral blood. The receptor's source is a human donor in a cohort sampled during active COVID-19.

Written as DNA, the CDR3 is TGCGCCAGCAGTGAGTCGGCACTAGCGGGGACGGATGAGCAGTTCTTC. It codes for CASSESALAGTDEQFF. The chain couples TRBV10-1 to TRBJ2-1, with 10 bases lining up with TRBD2. With V trimmed by 0 bases and J by 8 bases, 7 bases remained unmatched. CDR1 is WNHNN, CDR2 SYGVQD, per germline (reference sequence). The CDR3 runs to 16 residues.